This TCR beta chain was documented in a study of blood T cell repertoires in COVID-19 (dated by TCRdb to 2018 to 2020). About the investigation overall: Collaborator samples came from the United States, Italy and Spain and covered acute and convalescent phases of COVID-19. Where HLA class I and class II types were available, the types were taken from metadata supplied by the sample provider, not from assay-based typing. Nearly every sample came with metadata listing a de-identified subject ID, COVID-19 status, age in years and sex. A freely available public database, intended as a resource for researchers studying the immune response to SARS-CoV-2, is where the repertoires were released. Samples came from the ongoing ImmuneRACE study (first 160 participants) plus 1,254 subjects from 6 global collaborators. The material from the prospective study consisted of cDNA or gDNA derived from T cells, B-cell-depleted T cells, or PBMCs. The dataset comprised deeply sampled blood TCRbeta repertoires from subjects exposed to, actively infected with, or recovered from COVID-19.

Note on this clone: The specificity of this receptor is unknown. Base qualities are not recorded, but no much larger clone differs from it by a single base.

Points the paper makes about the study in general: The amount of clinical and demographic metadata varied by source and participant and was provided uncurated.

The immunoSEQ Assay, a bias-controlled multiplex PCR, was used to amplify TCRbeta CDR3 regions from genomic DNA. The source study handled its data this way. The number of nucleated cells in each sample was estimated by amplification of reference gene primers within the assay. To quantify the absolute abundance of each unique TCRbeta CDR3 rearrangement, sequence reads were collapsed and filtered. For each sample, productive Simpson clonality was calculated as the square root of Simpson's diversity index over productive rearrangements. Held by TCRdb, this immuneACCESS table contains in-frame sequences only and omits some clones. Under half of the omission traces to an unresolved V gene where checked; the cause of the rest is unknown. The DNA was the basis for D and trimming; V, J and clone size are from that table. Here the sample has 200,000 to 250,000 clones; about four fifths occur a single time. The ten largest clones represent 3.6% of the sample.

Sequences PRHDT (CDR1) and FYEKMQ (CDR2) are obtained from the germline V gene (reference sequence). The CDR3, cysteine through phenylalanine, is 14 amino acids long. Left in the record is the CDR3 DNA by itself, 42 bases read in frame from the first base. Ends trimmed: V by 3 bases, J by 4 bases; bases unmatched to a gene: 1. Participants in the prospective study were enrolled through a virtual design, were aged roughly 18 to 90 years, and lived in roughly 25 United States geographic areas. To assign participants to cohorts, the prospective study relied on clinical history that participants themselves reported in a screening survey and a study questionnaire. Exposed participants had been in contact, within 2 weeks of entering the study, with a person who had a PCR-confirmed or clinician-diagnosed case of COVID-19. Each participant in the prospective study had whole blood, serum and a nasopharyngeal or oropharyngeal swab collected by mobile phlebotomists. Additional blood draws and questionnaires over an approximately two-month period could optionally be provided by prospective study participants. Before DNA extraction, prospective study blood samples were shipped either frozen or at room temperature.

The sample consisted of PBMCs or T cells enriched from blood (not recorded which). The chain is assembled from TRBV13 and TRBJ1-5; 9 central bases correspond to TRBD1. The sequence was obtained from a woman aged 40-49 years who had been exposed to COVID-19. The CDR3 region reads CASSFGQGNQPQHF. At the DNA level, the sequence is TGTGCCAGCAGCTTTGGACAGGGGAATCAGCCCCAGCATTTT. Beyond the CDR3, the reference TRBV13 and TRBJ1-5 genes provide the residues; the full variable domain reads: AAGVIQSPRHLIKEKRETATLKCYPIPRHDTVYWYQQGPGQDPQFLISFYEKMQSDKGSIPDRFSAQQFSDYHSELNMSSLELGDSALYFCASSFGQGNQPQHFGDGTRLSIL.